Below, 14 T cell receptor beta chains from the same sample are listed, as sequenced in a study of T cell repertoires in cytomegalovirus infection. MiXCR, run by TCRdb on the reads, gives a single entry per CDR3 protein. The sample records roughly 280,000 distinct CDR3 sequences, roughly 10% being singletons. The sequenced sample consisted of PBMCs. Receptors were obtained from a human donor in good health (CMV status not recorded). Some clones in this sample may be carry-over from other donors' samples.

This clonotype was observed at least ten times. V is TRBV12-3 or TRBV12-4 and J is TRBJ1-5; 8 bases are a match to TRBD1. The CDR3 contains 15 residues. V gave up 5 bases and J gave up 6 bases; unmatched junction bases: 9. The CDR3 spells CASSPGQGGGQPQHF. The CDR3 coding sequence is TGTGCCAGCAGTCCCGGACAGGGTGGTGGTCAGCCCCAGCATTTT.

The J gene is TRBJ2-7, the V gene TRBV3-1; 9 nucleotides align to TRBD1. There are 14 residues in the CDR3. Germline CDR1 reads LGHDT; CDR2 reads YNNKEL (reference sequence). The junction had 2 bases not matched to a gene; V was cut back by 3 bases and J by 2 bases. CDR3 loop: CASSHGQGPYEQYF. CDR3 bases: TGTGCCAGCAGCCACGGACAGGGGCCCTACGAGCAGTACTTC.

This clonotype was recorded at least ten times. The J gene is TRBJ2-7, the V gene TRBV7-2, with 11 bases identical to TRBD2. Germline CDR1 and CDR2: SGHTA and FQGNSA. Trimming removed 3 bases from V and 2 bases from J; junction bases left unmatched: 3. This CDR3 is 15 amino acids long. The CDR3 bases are TGTGCCAGCAGCTTTAGACTAGCGGGGACCTACGAGCAGTACTTC. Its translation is CASSFRLAGTYEQYF. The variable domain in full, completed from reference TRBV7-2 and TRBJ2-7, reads GAGVSQSPSNKVTEKGKDVELRCDPISGHTALYWYRQSLGQGLEFLIYFQGNSAPDKSGLPSDRFSAERTGGSVSTLTIQRTQQEDSAVYLCASSFRLAGTYEQYFGPGTRLTVT.

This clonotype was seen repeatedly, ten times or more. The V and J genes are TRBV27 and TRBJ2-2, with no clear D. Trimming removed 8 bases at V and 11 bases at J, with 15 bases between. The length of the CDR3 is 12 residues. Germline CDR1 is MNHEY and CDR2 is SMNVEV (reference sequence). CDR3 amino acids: CASLGPGAELFF. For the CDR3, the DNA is TGTGCCAGCCTCGGACCGGGCGCCGAGCTGTTTTTT.

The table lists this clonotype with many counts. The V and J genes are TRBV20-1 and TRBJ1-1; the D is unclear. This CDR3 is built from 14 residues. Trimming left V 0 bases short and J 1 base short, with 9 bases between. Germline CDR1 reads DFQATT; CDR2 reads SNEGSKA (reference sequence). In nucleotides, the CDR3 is TGCAGTGCTAGAGACGGGGTAGGGAACACTGAAGCTTTCTTT. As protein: CSARDGVGNTEAFF.

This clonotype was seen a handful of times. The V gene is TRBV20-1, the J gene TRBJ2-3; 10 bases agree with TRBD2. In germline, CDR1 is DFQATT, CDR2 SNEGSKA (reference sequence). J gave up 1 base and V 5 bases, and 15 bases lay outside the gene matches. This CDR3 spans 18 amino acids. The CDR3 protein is CSARPLRAGGSGTDTQYF. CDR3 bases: TGCAGTGCTCGGCCGCTGCGAGCGGGAGGGTCGGGCACAGATACGCAGTATTTT.

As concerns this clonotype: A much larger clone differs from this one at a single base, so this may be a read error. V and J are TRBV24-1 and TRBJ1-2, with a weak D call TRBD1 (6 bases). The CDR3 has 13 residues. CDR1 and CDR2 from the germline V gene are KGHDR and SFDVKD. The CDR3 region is CATSDSDSYDYTF. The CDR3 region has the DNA TGTGCCACCAGTGATTCGGACAGCTATGACTACACCTTC.

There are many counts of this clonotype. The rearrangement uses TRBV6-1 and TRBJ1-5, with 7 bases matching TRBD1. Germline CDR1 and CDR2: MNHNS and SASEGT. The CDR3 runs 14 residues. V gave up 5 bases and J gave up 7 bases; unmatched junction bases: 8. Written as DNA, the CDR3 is TGTGCCAGCAGTCCGAGACAGGGTTTCCAGCCCCAGCATTTT. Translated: CASSPRQGFQPQHF.

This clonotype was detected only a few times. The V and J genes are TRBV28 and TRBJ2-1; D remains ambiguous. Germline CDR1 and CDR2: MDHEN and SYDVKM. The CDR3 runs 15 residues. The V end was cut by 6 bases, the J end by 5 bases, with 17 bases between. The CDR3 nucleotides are TGTGCCAGCAGCCCGACTCGTCCGGGTGACAATGAGCAGTTCTTC. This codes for CASSPTRPGDNEQFF.

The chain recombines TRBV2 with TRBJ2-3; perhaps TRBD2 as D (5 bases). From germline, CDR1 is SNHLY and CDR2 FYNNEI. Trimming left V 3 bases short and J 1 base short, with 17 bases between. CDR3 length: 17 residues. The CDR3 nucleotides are TGTGCCAGCAGTGAGAAGGGTATGGAGGTTCGCACAGATACGCAGTATTTT. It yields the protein CASSEKGMEVRTDTQYF.

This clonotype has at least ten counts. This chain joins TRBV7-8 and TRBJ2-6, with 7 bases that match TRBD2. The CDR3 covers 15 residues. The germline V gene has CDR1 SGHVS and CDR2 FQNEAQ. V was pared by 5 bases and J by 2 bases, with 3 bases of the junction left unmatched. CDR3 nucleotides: TGTGCCAGCAGCCCGGGGGGTACTGGGGCCAACGTCCTGACTTTC. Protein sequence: CASSPGGTGANVLTF.

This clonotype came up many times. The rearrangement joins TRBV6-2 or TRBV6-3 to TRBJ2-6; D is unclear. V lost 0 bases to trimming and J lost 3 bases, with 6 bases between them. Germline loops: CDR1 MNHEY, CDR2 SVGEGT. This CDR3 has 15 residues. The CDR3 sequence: CASSYSDFGANVLTF. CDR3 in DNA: TGTGCCAGCAGTTACTCGGATTTTGGGGCCAACGTCCTGACTTTC.

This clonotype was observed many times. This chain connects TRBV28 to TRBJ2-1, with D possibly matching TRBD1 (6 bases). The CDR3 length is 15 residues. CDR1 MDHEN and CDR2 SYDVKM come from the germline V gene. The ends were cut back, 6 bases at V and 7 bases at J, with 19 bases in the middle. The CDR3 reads CASSHNRAFENEQFF. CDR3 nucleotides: TGTGCCAGCAGCCATAACAGGGCCTTTGAGAATGAGCAGTTCTTC.

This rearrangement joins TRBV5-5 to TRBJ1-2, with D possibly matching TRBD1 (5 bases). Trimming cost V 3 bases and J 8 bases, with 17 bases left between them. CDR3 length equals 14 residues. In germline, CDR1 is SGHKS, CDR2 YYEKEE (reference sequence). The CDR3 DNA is TGTGCCAGCAGCTACAATCCGGACACTGTGGGCTACACCTTC. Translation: CASSYNPDTVGYTF.